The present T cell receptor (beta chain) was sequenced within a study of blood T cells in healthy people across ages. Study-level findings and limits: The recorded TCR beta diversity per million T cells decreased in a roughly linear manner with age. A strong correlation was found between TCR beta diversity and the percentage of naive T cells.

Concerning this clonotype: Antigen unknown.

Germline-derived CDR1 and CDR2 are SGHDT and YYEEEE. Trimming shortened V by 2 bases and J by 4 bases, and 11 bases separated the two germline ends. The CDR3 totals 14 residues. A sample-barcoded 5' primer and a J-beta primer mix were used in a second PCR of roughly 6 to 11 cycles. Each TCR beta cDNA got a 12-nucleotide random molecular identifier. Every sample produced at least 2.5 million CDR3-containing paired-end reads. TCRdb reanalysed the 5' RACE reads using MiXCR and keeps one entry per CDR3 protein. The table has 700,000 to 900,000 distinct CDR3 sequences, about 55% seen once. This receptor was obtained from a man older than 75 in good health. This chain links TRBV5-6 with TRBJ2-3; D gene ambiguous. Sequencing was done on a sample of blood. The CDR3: CASSFGASADTQYF. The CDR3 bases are TGTGCCAGCAGCTTCGGCGCCTCCGCAGATACGCAGTATTTT.